The 16 T cell receptor beta chains in this list originate from one sample, sequenced in a study of shared clonotypes between healthy human individuals. Data came from immunoSEQ multiplex PCR; TCRdb stores just in-frame clones and leaves some out. Among approximately 500,000 clones listed, about 95% were seen once. Sequenced input: naive CD4+ T cells sorted from blood. Subset described: CD45RA+ positively selected. The receptors here all came from a woman in her thirties in good health.

CDR3 DNA sequence: TGTGCCAGCAGTTTACCCACCCGGGCCAAAAACATTCAGTACTTC. It is translated as CASSLPTRAKNIQYF. The chain uses TRBV28 and TRBJ2-4; D is unresolved. Germline CDR1 and CDR2: MDHEN and SYDVKM. Between the trimmed V and J ends, which lost 2 bases and 1 base, there was a span of 9 bases. The CDR3 loop spans 15 amino acids.

The J gene is TRBJ1-3, the V gene TRBV18, with D perhaps TRBD1 (5 bases). The CDR3 consists of 15 residues. Germline V gives CDR1 KGHSH, CDR2 LQKENI. The germline V and J ends were trimmed by 6 bases and 0 bases, with 12 bases remaining between them. For the CDR3, the DNA is TGTGCCAGCTCTTTGGGACCTAGCTCTGGAAACACCATATATTTT. Its protein is CASSLGPSSGNTIYF.

This rearrangement joins TRBV7-3 to TRBJ2-3; 7 nucleotides align to TRBD2. CDR3 length: 14 residues. Looked up from germline, CDR1 is SGHTA and CDR2 is FQGTGA. The V and J ends lost 3 bases and 4 bases, in that order; junction bases with no gene match: 4. The CDR3 nucleotides read TGTGCCAGCAGCTTGGGCGGGAGCCCAGATACGCAGTATTTT. Translating gives CASSLGGSPDTQYF.

The chain carries TRBV5-1 and TRBJ1-4, with 12 bases aligning to TRBD1. Germline CDR1 and CDR2: SGHRS and YFSETQ. With 2 bases clipped from V and 6 bases from J, the junction kept 2 bases outside the gene matches. The CDR3 consists of 15 residues. The CDR3 DNA reads TGCGCCAGCAGCTTCGGGACAGGGGGCGATGAAAAACTGTTTTTT. Protein sequence: CASSFGTGGDEKLFF.

The chain recombines TRBV5-5 with TRBJ2-3, with D perhaps TRBD2 (6 bases). CDR1 SGHKS and CDR2 YYEKEE come from the germline V gene (reference sequence). The CDR3 has 16 residues. Trimming removed 4 bases from V and 0 bases from J, with 15 bases in between. Here the CDR3 reads CASSLGTPISTDTQYF. The CDR3 coding sequence is TGTGCCAGCAGCCTGGGGACTCCTATTAGCACAGATACGCAGTATTTT. Combining the CDR3 with reference TRBV5-5 and TRBJ2-3 gives the whole variable domain DAGVTQSPTHLIKTRGQQVTLRCSPISGHKSVSWYQQVLGQGPQFIFQYYEKEERGRGNFPDRFSARQFPNYSSELNVNALLLGDSALYLCASSLGTPISTDTQYFGPGTRLTVL.

This clone has just a few counts. V and J are TRBV2 and TRBJ1-5, with D unresolved. The CDR3 spans 13 residues. The germline V gene encodes CDR1 SNHLY and CDR2 FYNNEI. V was shortened by 3 bases and J by 5 bases, with 8 bases between the two germline ends. As DNA, the CDR3 is TGTGCCAGCAGTGAGCGGAGGGATCAGCCCCAGCATTTT. This gives the protein CASSERRDQPQHF. Full variable domain (remainder filled in from reference TRBV2 and TRBJ1-5): EPEVTQTPSHQVTQMGQEVILRCVPISNHLYFYWYRQILGQKVEFLVSFYNNEISEKSEIFDDQFSVERPDGSNFTLKIRSTKLEDSAMYFCASSERRDQPQHFGDGTRLSIL.

This chain uses TRBV2 with TRBJ2-1; 9 bases line up with TRBD1. The CDR3 spans 16 residues. The trim removed 5 bases at V and 9 bases at J, leaving 14 bases unmatched. Germline assignment: CDR1 SNHLY and CDR2 FYNNEI. The CDR3 here is CASSQGDRVIAGEQFF. The CDR3 nucleotides are TGTGCCAGCAGTCAAGGGGACAGGGTAATTGCTGGTGAGCAGTTCTTC.

V and J are TRBV28 and TRBJ1-3, with D unresolved. V gave up 3 bases and J gave up 0 bases, with 12 bases separating them. Germline V lookup: CDR1 MDHEN, CDR2 SYDVKM. The CDR3 spans 16 residues. The CDR3 sequence: CASSFQPGHSGNTIYF. In nucleotides, the CDR3 is TGTGCCAGCAGTTTTCAGCCAGGTCACTCTGGAAACACCATATATTTT. Complete variable domain (other parts from reference TRBV28 and TRBJ1-3): DVKVTQSSRYLVKRTGEKVFLECVQDMDHENMFWYRQDPGLGLRLIYFSYDVKMKEKGDIPEGYSVSREKKERFSLILESASTNQTSMYLCASSFQPGHSGNTIYFGEGSWLTVV.

The chain uses TRBV11-3 and TRBJ1-5; unclear D gene. Germline V gives CDR1 SGHNT, CDR2 YENEEA. Trimming cost V 8 bases and J 4 bases, with 15 bases left between them. The CDR3 consists of 14 residues. Written as DNA, the CDR3 is TGTGCCAGCGCGGGAACAGAACGTAATCAGCCCCAGCATTTT. It encodes CASAGTERNQPQHF.

V gene TRBV6-6 combines with J gene TRBJ2-2; the D gene is possibly TRBD2 (5 bases). V was trimmed by 8 bases and J by 4 bases, leaving 11 bases between them. The length of the CDR3 is 13 residues. Germline assignment: CDR1 MNHNY and CDR2 SVGAGI (reference sequence). CDR3 nucleotide sequence: TGTGCCAGCGAACGGGGTGGCACCGGGGAGCTGTTTTTT. Amino acid sequence: CASERGGTGELFF.

This clone has just one count. The gene calls are TRBV21-1 and TRBJ2-2; the table's D call of TRBD1 was not tested on the DNA. TRBV21-1 is a documented pseudogene. The CDR3 contains 16 residues. The CDR3 DNA sequence: TGTGCCAGCAGCAGGAGACAGGGGGCTAACACCGGGGAGCTGTTTTTT. This translates into CASSRRQGANTGELFF.

This chain connects TRBV28 to TRBJ1-3, with D unclear. Per the germline V gene, CDR1 is MDHEN and CDR2 is SYDVKM. This CDR3 comprises 11 residues. V shed 5 bases and J shed 5 bases, with 4 bases lying between them. CDR3 in DNA: TGTGCCAGCAGTATCCGAAACACCATATATTTT. Translation gives CASSIRNTIYF. The variable domain in full, completed from reference TRBV28 and TRBJ1-3, reads DVKVTQSSRYLVKRTGEKVFLECVQDMDHENMFWYRQDPGLGLRLIYFSYDVKMKEKGDIPEGYSVSREKKERFSLILESASTNQTSMYLCASSIRNTIYFGEGSWLTVV.

This chain uses TRBV15 with TRBJ2-7; maybe TRBD2 (7 bases). Germline V gene sequence: CDR1 LNHNV, CDR2 YYDKDF (reference sequence). CDR3 length equals 14 residues. Trimming shortened V by 0 bases and J by 6 bases, and 12 bases separated the two germline ends. DNA of the CDR3: TGTGCCACCAGCAGAGAGGGTGGGGGGGCCGAGCAGTACTTC. This codes for CATSREGGGAEQYF.

V and J are TRBV6-1 and TRBJ2-5, with 7 bases aligning to TRBD2. The CDR3 runs to 14 residues. In germline, CDR1 is MNHNS, CDR2 SASEGT. Trimming took 4 bases from V and 4 from J; bases not matched to a gene: 6. CDR3 DNA sequence: TGTGCCAGCAGTGGCGGCGGGAGCGCAGAGACCCAGTACTTC. It codes for CASSGGGSAETQYF.

CDR3 loop: CASPRDSSSGNTIYF. The DNA for the CDR3 is TGTGCCAGTCCGCGGGACAGTTCCTCTGGAAACACCATATATTTT. The V call is TRBV28, the J call TRBJ1-3, with 7 nucleotides matching TRBD1. The V gene end was trimmed by 9 bases and the J gene end by 0 bases; junction bases not matched to a gene: 8. This CDR3 comprises 15 residues. Germline V CDR1 and CDR2: MDHEN, SYDVKM.

The chain recombines TRBV11-2 with TRBJ2-7, with D uncertain. The length of the CDR3 is 15 residues. Trimming took off 0 bases at V and 2 bases at J, with 11 bases between the two ends. Germline-derived CDR1 and CDR2 are SGHAT and FQNNGV. The CDR3 DNA is TGTGCCAGCAGCTTAGAGAATAACTACCCCTACGAGCAGTACTTC. Translated, it gives CASSLENNYPYEQYF.